Following are 9 T cell receptor beta chains from one sample sequenced in a study of CD8 T cells in Susac syndrome. Random hexamers served to reverse transcribe about 0.45 to 1 ug RNA. TCRdb re-derived calls from the immunoSEQ multiplex PCR reads in MiXCR, one entry per CDR3 protein. The sample yields 200,000 to 250,000 distinct CDR3 sequences, just over 90% seen once. What was sequenced was CD4+ T cells from PBMCs. The receptor set was obtained from a human donor with multiple sclerosis.

The V gene is TRBV28, the J gene TRBJ2-7; D is uncertain. The CDR3 sequence is 13 residues long. Per the germline V gene, CDR1 is MDHEN and CDR2 is SYDVKM. Trimming took 5 bases from V and 6 from J, leaving 14 bases between them. The CDR3 region has the DNA TGTGCCAGCAGTCCGCCTCCTCCGGGCGAGCAGTACTTC. The encoded protein is CASSPPPPGEQYF.

The V gene is TRBV11-3, the J gene TRBJ2-3; D is uncertain. V was trimmed by 0 bases and J by 4 bases, leaving 11 bases between them. CDR1 and CDR2 from the germline V gene are SGHNT and YENEEA. The CDR3 is made up of 15 amino acids. The CDR3 DNA reads as TGTGCCAGCAGCTTAGATCCTTCGCGCGCAGATACGCAGTATTTT. Amino acid sequence: CASSLDPSRADTQYF.

V and J are TRBV12-3 or TRBV12-4 and TRBJ1-5; TRBD1 aligns across 8 bases. The CDR3 is 13 amino acids. V was clipped by 6 bases and J by 3 bases; unmatched bases: 1. The CDR3 is CASRDRVNQPQHF. CDR3 in DNA: TGTGCCAGCAGGGACAGGGTCAATCAGCCCCAGCATTTT.

This chain uses TRBV28 with TRBJ1-2, with 8 bases lining up with TRBD1. Germline V gives CDR1 MDHEN, CDR2 SYDVKM. The V segment lost 5 bases and the J segment 5 bases; nucleotides outside the gene matches: 7. This CDR3 contains 14 residues. This CDR3 reads CASSAEGTGYGYTF. The DNA of the CDR3 is TGTGCCAGCAGTGCCGAGGGGACAGGATATGGCTACACCTTC.

This sequence joins TRBV29-1 and TRBJ1-6; D possibly corresponds to TRBD1 (5 bases). V was pared by 7 bases and J by 8 bases, with 12 bases between. Germline V gives CDR1 SQVTM, CDR2 ANQGSEA. This CDR3 region has 12 residues. The CDR3 is CSAGDRDSPLHF. CDR3 DNA sequence: TGCAGCGCCGGGGACCGAGATTCACCCCTCCACTTT.

The chain joins TRBV28 to TRBJ2-2; possible D gene TRBD1, 5 bases. V lost 3 bases and J 4 bases, leaving 6 bases between the germline ends. Germline lookup yields CDR1 MDHEN and CDR2 SYDVKM. The CDR3 runs 13 residues. The CDR3 here is CASSFGATGELFF. The CDR3 DNA follows: TGTGCCAGCAGTTTTGGGGCCACCGGGGAGCTGTTTTTT.

The chain is built from TRBV6-1 and TRBJ2-3, with 8 bases identical to TRBD2. Germline V gives CDR1 MNHNS, CDR2 SASEGT. V was pared by 4 bases and J by 5 bases, with 11 bases of the junction left unmatched. The CDR3 is 16 amino acids. This CDR3 reads CASSVSSGSPQDTQYF. In DNA, the CDR3 is TGTGCCAGCAGTGTCTCCAGCGGGAGTCCTCAAGATACGCAGTATTTT.

This rearrangement joins TRBV15 to TRBJ2-1; no definite D call. The CDR3 is made up of 13 amino acids. Trimming took 4 bases from V and 9 from J, leaving 13 bases between them. Germline V gene sequence: CDR1 LNHNV, CDR2 YYDKDF (reference sequence). The CDR3 protein is CATSMVVFGEQFF. CDR3 bases: TGTGCCACCAGCATGGTCGTATTCGGTGAGCAGTTCTTC. The full variable domain, in which reference TRBV15 and TRBJ2-1 provide the parts outside the CDR3, is DAMVIQNPRYQVTQFGKPVTLSCSQTLNHNVMYWYQQKSSQAPKLLFHYYDKDFNNEADTPDNFQSRRPNTSFCFLDIRSPGLGDTAMYLCATSMVVFGEQFFGPGTRLTVL.

The rearrangement links TRBV29-1 to TRBJ1-1; tentatively, D is TRBD1 (5 bases). This CDR3 has 12 amino acids. Trimming shortened V by 7 bases and J by 0 bases, and 9 bases separated the two germline ends. The V gene's germline CDR1 is SQVTM and CDR2 ANQGSEA. The CDR3 region has the DNA TGCAGCGACAGGACACTGAACACTGAAGCTTTCTTT. Translation gives CSDRTLNTEAFF.